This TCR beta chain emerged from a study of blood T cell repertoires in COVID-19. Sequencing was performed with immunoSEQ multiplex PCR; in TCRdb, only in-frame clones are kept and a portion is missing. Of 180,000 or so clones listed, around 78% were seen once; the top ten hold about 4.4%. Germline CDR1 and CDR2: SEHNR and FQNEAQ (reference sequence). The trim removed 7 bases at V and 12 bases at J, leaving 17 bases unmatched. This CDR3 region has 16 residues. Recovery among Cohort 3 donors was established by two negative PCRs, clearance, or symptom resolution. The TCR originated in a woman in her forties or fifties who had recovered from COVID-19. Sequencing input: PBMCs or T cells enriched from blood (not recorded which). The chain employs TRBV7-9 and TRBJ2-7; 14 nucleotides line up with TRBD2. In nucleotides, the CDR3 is TGTGCCAGCAACAAATCTCCGGGACTAGCGGGAGCGCCACTGTACGTC. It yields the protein CASNKSPGLAGAPLYV.